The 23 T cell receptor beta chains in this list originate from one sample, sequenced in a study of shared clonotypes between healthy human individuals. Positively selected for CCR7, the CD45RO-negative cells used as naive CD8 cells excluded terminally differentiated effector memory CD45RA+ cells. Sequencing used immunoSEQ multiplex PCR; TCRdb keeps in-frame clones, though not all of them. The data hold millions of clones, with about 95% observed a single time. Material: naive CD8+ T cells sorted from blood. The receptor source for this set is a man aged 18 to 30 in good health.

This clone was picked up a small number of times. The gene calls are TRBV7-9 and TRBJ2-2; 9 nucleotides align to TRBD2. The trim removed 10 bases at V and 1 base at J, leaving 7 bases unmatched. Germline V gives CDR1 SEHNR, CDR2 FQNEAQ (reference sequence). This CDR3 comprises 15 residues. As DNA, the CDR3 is TGTGCCATGCCTACGACTAGCGGGAACACCGGGGAGCTGTTTTTT. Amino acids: CAMPTTSGNTGELFF.

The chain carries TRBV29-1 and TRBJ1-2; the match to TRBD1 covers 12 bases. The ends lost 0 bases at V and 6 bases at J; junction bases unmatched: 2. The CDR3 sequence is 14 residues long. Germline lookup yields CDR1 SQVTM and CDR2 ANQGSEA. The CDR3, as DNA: TGCAGCGTTGAAGAGGGACAGGGGGCGGATGGCTACACCTTC. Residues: CSVEEGQGADGYTF.

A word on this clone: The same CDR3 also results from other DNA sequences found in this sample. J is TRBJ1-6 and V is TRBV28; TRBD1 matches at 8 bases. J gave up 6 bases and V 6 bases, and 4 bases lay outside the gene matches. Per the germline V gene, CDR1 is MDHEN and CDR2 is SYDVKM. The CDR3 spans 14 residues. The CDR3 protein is CASSLGQGNSPLHF. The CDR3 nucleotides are TGTGCCAGCAGCCTAGGACAGGGTAATTCACCCCTCCACTTT.

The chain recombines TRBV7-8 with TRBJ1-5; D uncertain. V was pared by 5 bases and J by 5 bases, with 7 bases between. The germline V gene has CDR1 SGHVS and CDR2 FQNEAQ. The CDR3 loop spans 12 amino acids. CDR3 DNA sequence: TGTGCCAGCAGCCTACTGCATCAGCCCCAGCATTTT. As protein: CASSLLHQPQHF.

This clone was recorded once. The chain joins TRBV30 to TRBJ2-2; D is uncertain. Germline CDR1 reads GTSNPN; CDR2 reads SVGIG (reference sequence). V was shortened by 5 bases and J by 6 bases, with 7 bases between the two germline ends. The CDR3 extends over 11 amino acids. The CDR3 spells CAWDWAGELFF. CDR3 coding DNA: TGTGCCTGGGACTGGGCCGGGGAGCTGTTTTTT.

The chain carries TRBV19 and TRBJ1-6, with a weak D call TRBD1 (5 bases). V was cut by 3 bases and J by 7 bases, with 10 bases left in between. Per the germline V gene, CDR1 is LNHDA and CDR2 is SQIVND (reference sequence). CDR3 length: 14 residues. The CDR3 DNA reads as TGTGCCAGTAGTATTGCAGGGAACAATTCACCCCTCCACTTT. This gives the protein CASSIAGNNSPLHF.

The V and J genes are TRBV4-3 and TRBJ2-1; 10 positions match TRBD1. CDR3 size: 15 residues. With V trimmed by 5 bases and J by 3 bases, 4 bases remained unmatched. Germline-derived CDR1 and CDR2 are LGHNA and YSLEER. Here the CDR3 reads CASSTGTGDYNEQFF. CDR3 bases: TGCGCCAGCAGCACCGGGACAGGGGACTACAATGAGCAGTTCTTC.

CDR3 coding DNA: TGTGCCAGCAGTGGGCCCGGACCGAACACCGGGGAGCTGTTTTTT. Protein product: CASSGPGPNTGELFF. The chain couples TRBV7-9 to TRBJ2-2; D is unresolved. Trimming took off 6 bases at V and 0 bases at J, with 11 bases between the two ends. This CDR3 region has 15 residues. Germline CDR1 is SEHNR and CDR2 is FQNEAQ (reference sequence).

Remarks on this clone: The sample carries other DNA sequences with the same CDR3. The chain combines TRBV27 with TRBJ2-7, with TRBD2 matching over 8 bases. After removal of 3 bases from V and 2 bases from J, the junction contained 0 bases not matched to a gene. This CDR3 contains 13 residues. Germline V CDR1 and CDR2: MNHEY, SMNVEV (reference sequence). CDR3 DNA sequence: TGTGCCAGCAGTTTGACTAGCGCCTACGAGCAGTACTTC. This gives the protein CASSLTSAYEQYF.

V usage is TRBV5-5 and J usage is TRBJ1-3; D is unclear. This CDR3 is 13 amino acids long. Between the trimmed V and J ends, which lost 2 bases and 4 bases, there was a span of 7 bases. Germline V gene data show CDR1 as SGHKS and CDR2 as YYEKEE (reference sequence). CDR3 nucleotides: TGTGCCAGCAGCTTATGGCTCGGAAACACCATATATTTT. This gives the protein CASSLWLGNTIYF.

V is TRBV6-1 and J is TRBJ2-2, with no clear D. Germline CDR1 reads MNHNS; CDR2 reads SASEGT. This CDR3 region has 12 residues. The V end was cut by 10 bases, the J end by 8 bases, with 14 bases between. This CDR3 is CATTPSGGELFF. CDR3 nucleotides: TGTGCCACGACCCCATCTGGGGGGGAGCTGTTTTTT.

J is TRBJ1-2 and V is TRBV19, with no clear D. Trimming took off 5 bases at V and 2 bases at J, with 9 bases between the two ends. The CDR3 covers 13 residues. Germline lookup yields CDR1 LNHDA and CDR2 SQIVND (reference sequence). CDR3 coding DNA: TGTGCCAGTAGTGGGCCAGCAAACTATGGCTACACCTTC. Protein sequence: CASSGPANYGYTF. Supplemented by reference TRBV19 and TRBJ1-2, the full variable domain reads DGGITQSPKYLFRKEGQNVTLSCEQNLNHDAMYWYRQDPGQGLRLIYYSQIVNDFQKGDIAEGYSVSREKKESFPLTVTSAQKNPTAFYLCASSGPANYGYTFGSGTRLTVV.

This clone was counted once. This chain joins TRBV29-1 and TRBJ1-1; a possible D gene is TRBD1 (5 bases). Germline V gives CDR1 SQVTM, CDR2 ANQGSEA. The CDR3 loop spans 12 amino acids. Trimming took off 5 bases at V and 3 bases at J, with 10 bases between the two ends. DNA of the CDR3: TGCAGCGTTTGGGTAGGGGACACTGAAGCTTTCTTT. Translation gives CSVWVGDTEAFF.

In nucleotides, the CDR3 is TGCGCCAGCAGCTTGGCCCCTGTGGATAAGACTTACAATGAGCAGTTCTTC. Residues: CASSLAPVDKTYNEQFF. The V and J genes are TRBV5-1 and TRBJ2-1; D remains ambiguous. This CDR3 spans 17 amino acids. Germline lookup yields CDR1 SGHRS and CDR2 YFSETQ. V lost 0 bases and J 4 bases, leaving 17 bases between the germline ends.

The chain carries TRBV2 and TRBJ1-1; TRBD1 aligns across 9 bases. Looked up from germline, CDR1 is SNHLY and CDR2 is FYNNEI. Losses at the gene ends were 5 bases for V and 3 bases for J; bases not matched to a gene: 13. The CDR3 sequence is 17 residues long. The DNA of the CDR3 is TGTGCCAGCAGTCCTAGCGGGACAGACAGGGGGGACACTGAAGCTTTCTTT. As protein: CASSPSGTDRGDTEAFF.

The CDR3 DNA follows: TGTGCCAGCAGCCAGGTACAGGGGGAGTACTCACCCCTCCACTTT. Amino acid sequence: CASSQVQGEYSPLHF. This chain joins TRBV4-2 and TRBJ1-6; the match to TRBD1 covers 8 bases. J was trimmed by 10 bases and V by 3 bases; bases with no gene match: 8. This CDR3 region has 15 residues. Per the germline V gene, CDR1 is LGHNA and CDR2 is YNFKEQ.

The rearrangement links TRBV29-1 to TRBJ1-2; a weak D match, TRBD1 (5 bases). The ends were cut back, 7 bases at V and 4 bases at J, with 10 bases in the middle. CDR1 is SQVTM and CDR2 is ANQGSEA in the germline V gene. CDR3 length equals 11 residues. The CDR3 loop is CSAGTAYGYTF. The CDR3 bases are TGCAGCGCTGGGACGGCCTATGGCTACACCTTC.

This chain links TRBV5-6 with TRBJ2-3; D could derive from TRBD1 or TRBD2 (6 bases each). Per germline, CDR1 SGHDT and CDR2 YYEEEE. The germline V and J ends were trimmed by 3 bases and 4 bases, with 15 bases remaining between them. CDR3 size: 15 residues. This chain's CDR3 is CASSWRGAPPDTQYF. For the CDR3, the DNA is TGTGCCAGCAGCTGGAGGGGGGCCCCCCCAGATACGCAGTATTTT.

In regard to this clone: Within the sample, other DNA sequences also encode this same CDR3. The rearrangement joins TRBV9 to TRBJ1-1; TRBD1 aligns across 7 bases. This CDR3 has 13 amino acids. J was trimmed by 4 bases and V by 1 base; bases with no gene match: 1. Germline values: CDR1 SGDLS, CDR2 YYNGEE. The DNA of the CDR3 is TGTGCCAGCAGCGTACAGGGGGGCACTGAAGCTTTCTTT. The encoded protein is CASSVQGGTEAFF.

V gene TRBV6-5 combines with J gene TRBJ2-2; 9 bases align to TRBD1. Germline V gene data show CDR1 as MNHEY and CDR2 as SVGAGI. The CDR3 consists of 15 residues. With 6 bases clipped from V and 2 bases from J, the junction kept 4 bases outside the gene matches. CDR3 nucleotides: TGTGCCAGCAGCTGGACAGGGGAAAACACCGGGGAGCTGTTTTTT. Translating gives CASSWTGENTGELFF.

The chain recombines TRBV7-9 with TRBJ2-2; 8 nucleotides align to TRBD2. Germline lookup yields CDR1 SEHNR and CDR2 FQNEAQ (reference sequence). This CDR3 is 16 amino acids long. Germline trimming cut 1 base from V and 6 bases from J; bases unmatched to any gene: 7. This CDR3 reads CASSLEVAGRPGELFF. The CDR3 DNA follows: TGTGCCAGCAGCTTAGAGGTAGCGGGGCGGCCCGGGGAGCTGTTTTTT. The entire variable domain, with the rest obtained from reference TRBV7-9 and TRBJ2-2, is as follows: DTGVSQNPRHKITKRGQNVTFRCDPISEHNRLYWYRQTLGQGPEFLTYFQNEAQLEKSRLLSDRFSAERPKGSFSTLEIQRTEQGDSAMYLCASSLEVAGRPGELFFGEGSRLTVL.

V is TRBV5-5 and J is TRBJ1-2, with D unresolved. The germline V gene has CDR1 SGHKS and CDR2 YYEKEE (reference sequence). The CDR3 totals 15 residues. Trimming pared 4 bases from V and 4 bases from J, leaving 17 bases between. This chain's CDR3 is CASSLDYGSSYGYTF. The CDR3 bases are TGTGCCAGCAGCCTGGACTACGGTTCCTCCTATGGCTACACCTTC.

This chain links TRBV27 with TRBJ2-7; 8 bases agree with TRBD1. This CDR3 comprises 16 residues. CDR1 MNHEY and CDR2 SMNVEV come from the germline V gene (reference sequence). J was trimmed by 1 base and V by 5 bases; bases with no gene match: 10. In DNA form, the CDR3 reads TGTGCCAGCAGTCCACAGGGGGTTCTCCCATCCTACGAGCAGTACTTC. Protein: CASSPQGVLPSYEQYF.